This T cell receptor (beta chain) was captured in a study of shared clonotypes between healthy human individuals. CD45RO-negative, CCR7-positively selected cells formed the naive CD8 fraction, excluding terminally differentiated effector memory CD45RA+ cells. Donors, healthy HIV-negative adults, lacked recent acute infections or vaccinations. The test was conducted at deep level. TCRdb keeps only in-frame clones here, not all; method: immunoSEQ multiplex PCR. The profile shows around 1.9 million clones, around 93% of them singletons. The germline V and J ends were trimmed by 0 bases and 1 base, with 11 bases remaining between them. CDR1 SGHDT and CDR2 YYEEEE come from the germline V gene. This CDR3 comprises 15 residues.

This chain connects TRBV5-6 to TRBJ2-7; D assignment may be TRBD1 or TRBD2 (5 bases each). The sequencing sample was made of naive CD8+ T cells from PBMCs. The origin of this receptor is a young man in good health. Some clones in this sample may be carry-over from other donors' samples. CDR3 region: CASSLARDLSYEQYF. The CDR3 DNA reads TGTGCCAGCAGCTTGGCCAGGGACCTATCCTACGAGCAGTACTTC.